One sample yielded the 15 T cell receptor beta chains listed below, sequenced in a study of T cell clonality in common variable immunodeficiency. General study results and limits: Reportedly, TCR beta sequences from common variable immunodeficiency showed fewer deletions and N-nucleotide insertions.

Antigens of these TCRs are unknown. The repertoire was sequenced with immunoSEQ multiplex PCR; TCRdb's copy has only in-frame clones and lacks some. The sample yields 10,000 to 13,000 clones, without any singletons. Specimen: peripheral blood mononuclear cells. The receptors come from a human donor with common variable immunodeficiency.

Notes on this clone: Sequencing ends 3 residues short of the CDR3 end; the germline J gene provides the rest. The chain recombines TRBV19 with TRBJ2-7, with TRBD1 as a possible D gene (6 bases). The V gene's germline CDR1 is LNHDA and CDR2 SQIVND (reference sequence). This CDR3 comprises 15 residues. V was clipped by 5 bases and J by 0 bases, with 14 bases between them. This CDR3 reads CASSAYRASSYEQYF. The DNA read from the CDR3 is TGTGCCAGTAGTGCCTACAGGGCTAGCTCCTACGAG.

Concerning this clone: Sequencing ends 3 residues short of the CDR3 end; the germline J gene provides the rest. The chain couples TRBV7-9 to TRBJ2-3, with a weak D call TRBD2 (6 bases). Germline V gene data show CDR1 as SEHNR and CDR2 as FQNEAQ (reference sequence). Trimming removed 5 bases at V and 0 bases at J, with 12 bases between. This CDR3 region has 15 residues. The CDR3 bases that were read are TGTGCCAGCAGCCCCCGGCGGGATAGCACAGATACG. Residues: CASSPRRDSTDT. The complete CDR3 sequence is CASSPRRDSTDTQYF.

This clone has a handful of counts. Coverage ceases 3 residues before the CDR3 finishes, and the germline J gene fills in the end. This rearrangement joins TRBV19 to TRBJ2-1, with 10 nucleotides matching TRBD2. CDR1 and CDR2 (germline): LNHDA, SQIVND (reference sequence). The trim removed 4 bases at V and 9 bases at J, leaving 9 bases unmatched. This CDR3 comprises 15 residues. CDR3 in amino acids: CASSKDLAGAIEQFF. CDR3 DNA, as far as it was read: TGTGCCAGTAGTAAAGACCTAGCGGGAGCTATTGAG.

This clone was seen more than once but under ten times. The CDR3 extends 3 residues past the end of the read, so its final part is completed from the germline J gene. V is TRBV5-6 and J is TRBJ2-7; 9 bases agree with TRBD2. This CDR3 contains 14 residues. V dropped 3 bases and J dropped 4; count of bases not matched to a gene: 5. Germline V lookup: CDR1 SGHDT, CDR2 YYEEEE. The CDR3 here is CASSSPGLAYEQYF. The part of the CDR3 DNA that was read is TGTGCCAGCAGCTCACCGGGACTAGCTTACGAG.

This clone was seen more than once but under ten times. The CDR3 end is not reached by the read, which stops 3 residues before it; the germline J gene fills it in. The chain has TRBV19 and TRBJ2-3; D ambiguous. The V gene's germline CDR1 is LNHDA and CDR2 SQIVND (reference sequence). CDR3 length: 14 amino acids. Between the trimmed V and J ends, which lost 5 bases and 1 base, there was a span of 10 bases. CDR3: CASSDSGGTDTQYF. The part of the CDR3 DNA that was read is TGTGCCAGTAGTGACTCGGGTGGCACAGATACG.

This clone has a handful of counts. Read coverage stops 3 residues before the CDR3 terminus; the germline J gene supplies the remainder. The chain links TRBV5-1 to TRBJ2-3, with 10 nucleotides matching TRBD2. CDR1 SGHRS and CDR2 YFSETQ come from the germline V gene. This CDR3 is 17 amino acids long. V shed 1 base and J 1 base; nucleotides not matched to a gene: 6. The CDR3 is CASSLSPGTSGTDTQYF. CDR3 bases read: TGCGCCAGCAGCTTGTCTCCCGGGACTAGCGGCACAGATACG.

Comment on this clone: The CDR3 end lies 3 residues beyond the end of the read and is filled in from the germline J gene. The rearrangement uses TRBV20-1 and TRBJ2-7; TRBD2 matches at 14 bases. The length of the CDR3 is 14 residues. Trimming removed 4 bases from V and 6 bases from J; junction bases left unmatched: 5. CDR1 is DFQATT and CDR2 is SNEGSKA in the germline V gene (reference sequence). The sequenced CDR3 bases are TGCAGTGCTACGGGACTAGCGGGAGTCAGCGAG. Protein product: CSATGLAGVSE. The entire CDR3 protein reads CSATGLAGVSEQYF.

This clone qualifies as medium-sized (0.01 to 0.1%). The DNA ends 3 residues before the CDR3 does, and the rest of the CDR3 is filled in from the germline J gene. The V call is TRBV5-6, the J call TRBJ2-5; TRBD2 agrees at 14 bases. V lost 0 bases to trimming and J lost 5 bases; unmatched junction nucleotides: 0. CDR3 size: 15 residues. Germline CDR1 reads SGHDT; CDR2 reads YYEEEE. The CDR3 loop reads CASSLGLAGGETQYF. Incomplete CDR3 DNA: TGTGCCAGCAGCTTGGGACTAGCGGGAGGGGAGACC. Full variable domain (outside the CDR3, taken from reference TRBV5-6 and TRBJ2-5): DAGVTQSPTHLIKTRGQQVTLRCSPKSGHDTVSWYQQALGQGPQFIFQYYEEEERQRGNFPDRFSGHQFPNYSSELNVNALLLGDSALYLCASSLGLAGGETQYFGPGTRLLVL.

This clone has only a few counts. The observed sequence ends 3 residues before the CDR3 terminus, with the missing tail filled in from the germline J gene. This chain joins TRBV2 and TRBJ2-1, with TRBD2 as a possible D gene (6 bases). CDR1 is SNHLY, CDR2 FYNNEI, per germline. There are 16 residues in the CDR3. V lost 4 bases to trimming and J lost 0 bases, with 13 bases between them. CDR3 DNA (partial): TGTGCCAGCAGTGTCCTTAGCGGCACCTCCTACAATGAG. It yields the protein CASSVLSGTSYNE. The whole CDR3 sequence reads CASSVLSGTSYNEQFF.

This clone was counted only a few times. With the read ending 3 residues before the CDR3 end, the germline J gene is used to fill in that end. The rearrangement uses TRBV5-1 and TRBJ2-5; 14 positions match TRBD2. The CDR3 spans 15 residues. Trimming cost V 4 bases and J 4 bases; bases outside gene matches: 3. Looked up from germline, CDR1 is SGHRS and CDR2 is YFSETQ. The covered CDR3 bases are TGCGCCAGCAGCCTCGGACTAGCGGGAGGAGAGACC. It codes for CASSLGLAGGET. In full, the CDR3 is CASSLGLAGGETQYF.

Points on this clone: The read falls 3 residues short of the CDR3 end, and the missing part is taken from the germline J gene. This sequence joins TRBV7-3 and TRBJ1-1; the D gene is possibly TRBD1 (5 bases). CDR1 and CDR2 (germline): SGHTA, FQGTGA. The CDR3 contains 14 residues. The V end was cut by 2 bases, the J end by 4 bases, with 11 bases between. CDR3 residues: CASSLAGPGTEAFF. The part of the CDR3 DNA that was read is TGTGCCAGCAGCTTAGCAGGGCCGGGCACTGAA.

This clone was seen more than once but under ten times. The CDR3 here is CARSTIPGLERGLGYNEQFF. Incomplete CDR3 DNA: TGTGCCAGAAGCACTATCCCGGGACTAGAGCGGGGGTTGGGGTACAATGAG. The chain couples TRBV5-3 to TRBJ2-1, with 8 bases lining up with TRBD2. The sequenced fragment ends 3 residues before the CDR3 boundary, so the rest is inferred from the germline J gene. TRBV5-3 is reported as an ORF; its role is uncertain. V dropped 4 bases and J dropped 4; count of bases not matched to a gene: 22. CDR3 size: 20 residues.

This clone has a handful of counts. The sequence runs out 3 residues before the end of the CDR3; the remainder is reconstructed from the germline J gene. The V and J genes are TRBV7-2 and TRBJ1-1; D is undetermined. The CDR3 totals 14 residues. CDR1 is SGHTA, CDR2 FQGNSA, per germline. The V end was cut by 3 bases, the J end by 4 bases, with 12 bases between. The CDR3 DNA, read in part, is TGTGCCAGCAGCTTCTCCGGGTTGGGCACTGAA. Translating gives CASSFSGLGTE. The whole CDR3 reads CASSFSGLGTEAFF.

This clone was observed a handful of times. The read comes to an end 3 residues before the CDR3 does, leaving the germline J gene to fill in the end. The rearrangement uses TRBV30 and TRBJ2-1; perhaps TRBD2 as D (5 bases). V lost 3 bases, J lost 5 bases, and 17 bases lay in between. The CDR3 is made up of 15 amino acids. The germline V gene has CDR1 GTSNPN and CDR2 SVGIG (reference sequence). The part of the CDR3 DNA that was read is TGTGCCTGGAGAAGACCTACTAGTACCCACAATGAG. This gives the protein CAWRRPTSTHNE. Given in full, the CDR3 is CAWRRPTSTHNEQFF.

The sequenced CDR3 bases are TGTGCCAGTAGAGGACTAGCGGGAGTGGGAACCGGGGAG. Amino acids: CASRGLAGVGTGE. The complete CDR3 protein is CASRGLAGVGTGELFF. V usage is TRBV19 and J usage is TRBJ2-2; TRBD2 agrees at 13 bases. The read ends 3 residues before the CDR3 terminus; that terminus is restored from the germline J gene. The V gene end was trimmed by 6 bases and the J gene end by 5 bases; junction bases not matched to a gene: 6. Germline loops: CDR1 LNHDA, CDR2 SQIVND (reference sequence). The CDR3 runs 16 residues. The whole variable domain, remainder taken from reference TRBV19 and TRBJ2-2, is DGGITQSPKYLFRKEGQNVTLSCEQNLNHDAMYWYRQDPGQGLRLIYYSQIVNDFQKGDIAEGYSVSREKKESFPLTVTSAQKNPTAFYLCASRGLAGVGTGELFFGEGSRLTVL.